The 7 T cell receptor beta chains below come from one sample, sequenced in a study of human T cells and chemical hapten exposure. Time point: healthy volunteer bleed at 2 weeks. Extraction yielded total RNA from whole blood (unfractionated). TCRdb called the RACE reads again in MiXCR, with one record for every CDR3 protein. This sample has tens of thousands of distinct CDR3 sequences, with around 8.8% found just once. The sample taken for sequencing was whole blood. The receptors originated from a female donor in good health. Some clones in this sample may be carry-over from other donors' samples.

This clonotype was seen many times. The chain combines TRBV20-1 with TRBJ2-1; unclear D gene. V dropped 4 bases and J dropped 6 bases, with 10 bases sitting between them. Germline CDR1 is DFQATT and CDR2 is SNEGSKA (reference sequence). This CDR3 is 12 amino acids long. CDR3 sequence (DNA): TGCAGTGCTAACTTGTATGGCAATGAGCAGTTCTTC. Encoded protein: CSANLYGNEQFF.

The genes are TRBV4-2 and TRBJ2-1; D could derive from TRBD1 or TRBD2 (5 bases each). This CDR3 region has 18 residues. The germline V gene has CDR1 LGHNA and CDR2 YNFKEQ. Trimming took 0 bases from V and 4 from J, leaving 19 bases between them. The CDR3 nucleotides are TGTGCCAGCAGCCAAGATAGGGGACGACCATGGGGGTACAATGAGCAGTTCTTC. Amino acid sequence: CASSQDRGRPWGYNEQFF.

This clonotype has just a few counts. This chain's CDR3 is CAITSPGDTAEAFF. The CDR3 DNA is TGTGCCATCACCTCCCCCGGGGACACCGCTGAAGCTTTCTTT. The V call is TRBV10-3, the J call TRBJ1-1, with D possibly matching TRBD1 (6 bases). Germline CDR1 reads ENHRY; CDR2 reads SYGVKD. The V gene lost 7 bases and the J gene lost 6 bases, with 18 bases spanning the gap. This CDR3 is 14 amino acids long.

About this clonotype itself: Mismatch with germline at one junction end may stem from a read error. This chain joins TRBV12-3 or TRBV12-4 and TRBJ1-2; D uncertain. The length of the CDR3 is 14 residues. The chain's CDR3 is CARSLTDPNYGYTF. The CDR3, as DNA: TGTGCCAGAAGTTTAACAGACCCTAACTATGGCTACACCTTC.

J is TRBJ1-4 and V is TRBV6-1; a possible D gene is TRBD1 (5 bases). V was pared by 3 bases and J by 8 bases, with 16 bases between. CDR3 size: 15 residues. Germline lookup yields CDR1 MNHNS and CDR2 SASEGT. CDR3 loop: CASSEGGSRFEKLFF. The CDR3 DNA reads TGTGCCAGCAGTGAGGGGGGGTCGCGGTTCGAAAAACTGTTTTTT.

The chain links TRBV6-6 to TRBJ1-5; D is ambiguous. The CDR3 has 12 residues. Trimming removed 0 bases from V and 8 bases from J, with 5 bases in between. The V gene's germline CDR1 is MNHNY and CDR2 SVGAGI (reference sequence). In DNA form, the CDR3 reads TGTGCCAGCAGTTACTCGGATGAGCCCCAGCATTTT. Protein product: CASSYSDEPQHF.

The DNA for the CDR3 is TGTGCCACCGGGCCAGATACGCAGTATTTT. It is translated as CATGPDTQYF. The chain is built from TRBV9 and TRBJ2-3; D unresolved. There are 10 residues in the CDR3. Per the germline V gene, CDR1 is SGDLS and CDR2 is YYNGEE. V lost 9 bases to trimming and J lost 4 bases, with 6 bases between them.